A single T cell receptor beta chain is shown here with its context. No antigen is known for it. Naive CD8+ T cells carried a CD45RO-CCR7+CD27+CD95- phenotype. This entry is derived from a study of CXCR3-negative and CXCR3-positive naive CD8 T cells. Study results and limitations: CXCR3-positive naive cells had TRB CDR3s that were more hydrophobic than CXCR3-negative naive cells had. CXCR3-negative and CXCR3-positive naive cells shared comparable TRBV-TRBJ usage, but memory cells did not. Sequencing showed both naive subsets with comparably high diversity, and memory CD8+ cells much lower.

5' RACE that incorporated UMI labels was used to prepare the TRB cDNA libraries. TCRdb reworked the 5' RACE reads into one entry per CDR3 protein, no DNA. The table lists about 150,000 distinct CDR3 sequences, with approximately 0.46% in the top ten. The source of this sequence is a human donor in good health. Some clones in this sample may be carry-over from other donors' samples. Sequencing was performed on naive CXCR3+ CD8+ T cells from blood. The subset is: CD45RO-CCR7+CD27+CD95- naive CD8+ T cells expressing CXCR3 (TNR3+).

The CDR3 here is CASSLEGAIEQYF. The V call is TRBV7-9, the J call TRBJ2-7; there is no DNA to check the TCRdb D call of TRBD1. Germline CDR1 is SEHNR and CDR2 is FQNEAQ (reference sequence). The CDR3 consists of 13 residues. Drawing the rest from reference TRBV7-9 and TRBJ2-7, the complete variable domain is DTGVSQNPRHKITKRGQNVTFRCDPISEHNRLYWYRQTLGQGPEFLTYFQNEAQLEKSRLLSDRFSAERPKGSFSTLEIQRTEQGDSAMYLCASSLEGAIEQYFGPGTRLTVT.